This entry describes one T cell receptor beta chain. This sample is drawn from a study of CD8 T cells in Susac syndrome. Reverse transcription of about 0.5 to 1 ug RNA used random hexamers. MiXCR, run by TCRdb on the immunoSEQ multiplex PCR reads, gives a single entry per CDR3 protein. Among roughly 160,000 distinct CDR3 sequences, more than 95% were seen once, and the ten largest hold around 0.13%. This TCR derives from a human donor with Susac syndrome. Sequenced: CD4+ T cells from PBMCs.

The CDR3 DNA reads TGCGCCAGCAGCTTTCCCAACGGTGGAATTCAAGAGACCCAGTACTTC. Encoded protein: CASSFPNGGIQETQYF. The chain is built from TRBV5-1 and TRBJ2-5; no reliable D call. The V gene's germline CDR1 is SGHRS and CDR2 YFSETQ. Trimming left V 2 bases short and J 2 bases short, with 16 bases between. This CDR3 has 16 residues.